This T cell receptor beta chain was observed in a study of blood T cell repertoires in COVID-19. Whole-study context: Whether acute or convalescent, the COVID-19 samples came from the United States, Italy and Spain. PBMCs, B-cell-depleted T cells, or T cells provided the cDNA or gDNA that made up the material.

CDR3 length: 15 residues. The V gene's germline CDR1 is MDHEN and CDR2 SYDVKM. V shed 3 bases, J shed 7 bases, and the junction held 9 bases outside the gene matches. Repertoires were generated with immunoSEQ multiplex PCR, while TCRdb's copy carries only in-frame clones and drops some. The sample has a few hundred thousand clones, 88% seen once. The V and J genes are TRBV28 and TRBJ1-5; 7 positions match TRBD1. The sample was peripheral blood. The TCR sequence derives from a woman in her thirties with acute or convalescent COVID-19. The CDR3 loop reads CASSFSSQGRQPQHF. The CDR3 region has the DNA TGTGCCAGCAGTTTTTCATCACAGGGGAGGCAGCCCCAGCATTTT.